The 27 T cell receptor beta chains presented below share a single source sample, sequenced in a study of vaccination and CD4 T cells after COVID-19. These TCRs are of unknown antigen specificity. Indicated treatment: roughly 10-day PBMC culture with coronavirus spike peptide pools or control peptides (ViraFEST assay). Sequencing of DNA taken from cultured CD4+ T cells relied on the Oncomine TCR Beta short-read assay. TCRdb processed the PCR reads anew with MiXCR; each CDR3 protein has one entry. Of about 20,000 distinct CDR3 sequences detected, 50% to 55% appear once; the ten largest clones hold around 13%. Sequencing used CD4+ T cells from blood, cultured in vitro. Receptors originate from a human donor who had recovered from COVID-19.

The chain joins TRBV10-3 to TRBJ1-1; D not resolved. This CDR3 spans 14 amino acids. Germline lookup yields CDR1 ENHRY and CDR2 SYGVKD. V lost 4 bases and J lost 4, with 13 bases in between. CDR3 region: CAISGGGMSTEAFF. CDR3 coding DNA: TGTGCCATCAGTGGGGGAGGGATGAGCACTGAAGCTTTCTTT.

This clonotype occurred a few times. The gene calls are TRBV7-7 and TRBJ1-1; the match to TRBD1 covers 9 bases. Germline V gene lookup returns CDR1 SSHAT and CDR2 FNYEAQ (reference sequence). The CDR3 is made up of 13 amino acids. Unmatched junction bases numbered 4, after V lost 5 bases and J lost 6 bases. The CDR3 DNA reads as TGTGCCAGCAGCCCGGGACAGGGTGCTGAAGCTTTCTTT. This sequence encodes CASSPGQGAEAFF.

This clonotype occurred a few times. CDR3 region: CASQGWAEDTQYF. CDR3 DNA sequence: TGTGCCAGTCAAGGATGGGCCGAAGATACGCAGTATTTT. The chain uses TRBV11-2 and TRBJ2-3; no definite D call. Trimming took 9 bases from V and 5 from J, leaving 15 bases between them. CDR3 length: 13 residues. Germline values: CDR1 SGHAT, CDR2 FQNNGV. Looking up the rest from reference TRBV11-2 and TRBJ2-3 gives the full variable domain: EAGVAQSPRYKIIEKRQSVAFWCNPISGHATLYWYQQILGQGPKLLIQFQNNGVVDDSQLPKDRFSAERLKGVDSTLKIQPAKLEDSAVYLCASQGWAEDTQYFGPGTRLTVL.

The chain couples TRBV7-9 to TRBJ2-5; 10 bases match TRBD2. This CDR3 is 17 amino acids long. The V gene's germline CDR1 is SEHNR and CDR2 FQNEAQ (reference sequence). The V segment lost 2 bases and the J segment 4 bases; nucleotides outside the gene matches: 10. The DNA for the CDR3 is TGTGCCAGCAGCTTACCGAGGCTAGCGGGGGCGGGAGAGACCCAGTACTTC. Its protein product is CASSLPRLAGAGETQYF.

V and J are TRBV7-9 and TRBJ2-7; 11 bases agree with TRBD2. Losses at the gene ends were 6 bases for V and 0 bases for J; bases not matched to a gene: 7. Germline CDR1 is SEHNR and CDR2 is FQNEAQ (reference sequence). The CDR3 runs to 16 residues. The CDR3: CASSRSGTSGSYEQYF. The CDR3 DNA follows: TGTGCCAGCAGTCGGAGCGGGACTAGCGGCTCCTACGAGCAGTACTTC.

CDR3: CASSSTGSTIPYTF. The CDR3 DNA follows: TGTGCCAGCAGCTCGACAGGGAGTACAATTCCCTACACCTTC. This chain uses TRBV7-9 with TRBJ1-2; 7 nucleotides match TRBD1. Germline CDR1 reads SEHNR; CDR2 reads FQNEAQ (reference sequence). The CDR3 sequence is 14 residues long. J gave up 10 bases and V 4 bases, and 12 bases lay outside the gene matches.

This clonotype appeared a single time. The chain links TRBV10-1 to TRBJ1-1; perhaps TRBD1 as D (6 bases). CDR3 size: 16 residues. Trimming took 6 bases from V and 2 from J, leaving 19 bases between them. Germline V CDR1 and CDR2: WNHNN, SYGVQD (reference sequence). This CDR3 is CASSEQRGRGNTEAFF. Written as DNA, the CDR3 is TGCGCCAGCAGCGAACAACGGGGGCGAGGAAACACTGAAGCTTTCTTT.

The rearrangement links TRBV11-2 to TRBJ1-2; the D gene is possibly TRBD1 (6 bases). The CDR3 contains 15 residues. Germline V gene sequence: CDR1 SGHAT, CDR2 FQNNGV. V gave up 5 bases and J gave up 3 bases, with 16 bases separating them. The CDR3 protein is CASSGLRGKDYGYTF. The CDR3 DNA sequence: TGTGCCAGCAGCGGTCTCAGGGGAAAAGACTATGGCTACACCTTC.

The gene calls are TRBV4-1 and TRBJ1-2; the match to TRBD1 covers 9 bases. From germline, CDR1 is MGHRA and CDR2 YSYEKL. The CDR3 totals 16 residues. V lost 2 bases and J lost 8; bases outside the gene matches: 12. The CDR3 sequence: CASSQSGIDRGGGYTF. As DNA, the CDR3 is TGCGCCAGCAGCCAAAGCGGGATAGACAGGGGGGGCGGCTACACCTTC.

The chain joins TRBV19 to TRBJ1-5; D is ambiguous. V lost 3 bases, J lost 6 bases, and 24 bases lay in between. Germline V gene sequence: CDR1 LNHDA, CDR2 SQIVND (reference sequence). This CDR3 contains 18 residues. CDR3 in amino acids: CASSMGFYTPREGQPQHF. The CDR3 DNA is TGTGCCAGTAGTATGGGGTTTTACACTCCCCGGGAGGGTCAGCCCCAGCATTTT.

This chain uses TRBV20-1 with TRBJ1-3, with D hard to call. This CDR3 is 13 amino acids long. The germline gives CDR1 DFQATT, CDR2 SNEGSKA (reference sequence). The ends were cut back, 0 bases at V and 5 bases at J, with 8 bases in the middle. CDR3 amino acids: CSAREKGRNTIYF. The CDR3 DNA follows: TGCAGTGCTAGAGAGAAGGGAAGAAACACCATATATTTT.

The rearrangement joins TRBV7-2 to TRBJ1-3; no firm D call. Germline CDR1 and CDR2: SGHTA and FQGNSA. V lost 1 base and J 0 bases, leaving 10 bases between the germline ends. This CDR3 has 16 residues. The CDR3 here is CASSLDRTRSGNTIYF. CDR3 DNA: TGTGCCAGCAGCTTAGATAGGACTCGCTCTGGAAACACCATATATTTT.

This rearrangement joins TRBV12-3 or TRBV12-4 to TRBJ1-3; D remains ambiguous. The V and J ends lost 1 base and 5 bases respectively, with 9 bases between them. The CDR3 loop spans 14 amino acids. The CDR3 sequence: CASSLVGGRNTIYF. The CDR3 DNA is TGTGCCAGCAGTTTAGTCGGAGGTAGAAACACCATATATTTT.

The gene calls are TRBV12-3 or TRBV12-4 and TRBJ2-1, with 9 bases matching TRBD1. The V segment lost 5 bases and the J segment 5 bases; nucleotides outside the gene matches: 7. This CDR3 region has 15 residues. In nucleotides, the CDR3 is TGTGCCAGCAGTGACAGTCGGACAGGGGACAATGAGCAGTTCTTC. Translated: CASSDSRTGDNEQFF.

This clonotype occurred a few times. The chain recombines TRBV15 with TRBJ1-5; D remains unclear. Germline CDR1 LNHNV, CDR2 YYDKDF (reference sequence). Trimming removed 0 bases at V and 4 bases at J, with 10 bases between. The CDR3 is 15 amino acids. The CDR3 region has the DNA TGTGCCACCAGCAGAGATCTCACGTCTAATCAGCCCCAGCATTTT. Encoded protein: CATSRDLTSNQPQHF.

The J gene is TRBJ2-2, the V gene TRBV19, with 7 nucleotides matching TRBD1. CDR1 is LNHDA, CDR2 SQIVND, per germline (reference sequence). Trimming took 0 bases from V and 5 from J; bases not matched to a gene: 3. There are 15 residues in the CDR3. CDR3 in DNA: TGTGCCAGTAGTATAGATCACAGGGGAACCGGGGAGCTGTTTTTT. It codes for CASSIDHRGTGELFF.

This clonotype was picked up one time. The chain recombines TRBV27 with TRBJ2-1; D uncertain. Trimming pared 5 bases from V and 5 bases from J, leaving 22 bases between. CDR1 is MNHEY and CDR2 is SMNVEV in the germline V gene (reference sequence). There are 17 residues in the CDR3. CDR3 region: CASSTRIGMDGDNEQFF. CDR3 coding DNA: TGTGCCAGCAGTACCCGGATAGGGATGGATGGGGACAATGAGCAGTTCTTC.

This clonotype was seen more than once but under ten times. The chain links TRBV6-5 to TRBJ2-4; a weak D match, TRBD2 (6 bases). Germline V gene sequence: CDR1 MNHEY, CDR2 SVGAGI. This CDR3 contains 14 residues. V gave up 4 bases and J gave up 6 bases, with 13 bases separating them. The CDR3 coding sequence is TGTGCCAGCAGTTCCACGGGACTCTCAAACATTCAGTACTTC. As protein: CASSSTGLSNIQYF.

This clonotype has a handful of counts. The chain joins TRBV6-1 to TRBJ1-5; TRBD1 matches at 9 bases. This CDR3 is 16 amino acids long. V trimming: 5 bases; J trimming: 6 bases; junction bases outside the gene matches: 11. Germline V gene data show CDR1 as MNHNS and CDR2 as SASEGT. In DNA, the CDR3 is TGTGCCAGCAGTCGACAGGGGGGCGAGGGGACTCAGCCCCAGCATTTT. It yields the protein CASSRQGGEGTQPQHF.

The chain employs TRBV20-1 and TRBJ1-2; 10 bases agree with TRBD1. The V gene's germline CDR1 is DFQATT and CDR2 SNEGSKA (reference sequence). This CDR3 contains 19 residues. After removal of 2 bases from V and 4 bases from J, the junction contained 19 bases not matched to a gene. The CDR3 DNA sequence: TGCAGTGCTAGAAGGGGTGCAGGGACAGGGGCCAGGGCGGCCTATGGCTACACCTTC. Translated: CSARRGAGTGARAAYGYTF.

The chain carries TRBV7-8 and TRBJ2-1; possible D gene TRBD1, 6 bases. Trimming stripped 5 bases from V and 5 bases from J, with 10 bases between. This CDR3 comprises 13 residues. CDR1 SGHVS and CDR2 FQNEAQ come from the germline V gene. The chain's CDR3 is CASSLGGHNEQFF. CDR3 DNA: TGTGCCAGCAGCCTAGGGGGACACAATGAGCAGTTCTTC.

The chain employs TRBV11-2 and TRBJ1-1, with TRBD1 as a possible D gene (6 bases). Germline-derived CDR1 and CDR2 are SGHAT and FQNNGV. The V gene lost 3 bases and the J gene lost 1 base, with 9 bases spanning the gap. The CDR3 covers 14 residues. In DNA form, the CDR3 reads TGTGCCAGCAGCTTTGGGGGGCGGAACACTGAAGCTTTCTTT. Protein: CASSFGGRNTEAFF.

This clonotype was recorded once. The CDR3 reads CASSSDRVGTGELFF. The CDR3 DNA reads TGTGCCAGCAGCTCAGACAGGGTTGGCACCGGGGAGCTGTTTTTT. The chain has TRBV7-2 and TRBJ2-2, with 7 bases fitting TRBD1. The V and J ends lost 4 bases and 4 bases, in that order; junction bases with no gene match: 6. The CDR3 has 15 amino acids. Germline V gene data show CDR1 as SGHTA and CDR2 as FQGNSA.

This clonotype was seen once. This rearrangement joins TRBV11-2 to TRBJ2-1, with D perhaps matching TRBD2 (6 bases). Trimming removed 5 bases from V and 7 bases from J, with 18 bases in between. Looked up from germline, CDR1 is SGHAT and CDR2 is FQNNGV. There are 15 residues in the CDR3. The CDR3 protein is CASSHPGLPGNEQFF. The DNA of the CDR3 is TGTGCCAGCAGCCACCCGGGACTTCCCGGGAATGAGCAGTTCTTC.

V usage is TRBV2 and J usage is TRBJ2-3; TRBD2 agrees at 14 bases. Germline V CDR1 and CDR2: SNHLY, FYNNEI. There are 16 residues in the CDR3. V was pared by 3 bases and J by 5 bases, with 4 bases of the junction left unmatched. DNA of the CDR3: TGTGCCAGCAGTGAGGGACTAGCGGGAGTGATAGATACGCAGTATTTT. Its translation is CASSEGLAGVIDTQYF. Full variable domain (outside the CDR3, taken from reference TRBV2 and TRBJ2-3): EPEVTQTPSHQVTQMGQEVILRCVPISNHLYFYWYRQILGQKVEFLVSFYNNEISEKSEIFDDQFSVERPDGSNFTLKIRSTKLEDSAMYFCASSEGLAGVIDTQYFGPGTRLTVL.

In its sample, this clonotype was seen a few times. V usage is TRBV5-4 and J usage is TRBJ2-1, with D uncertain. Germline assignment: CDR1 SGHNT and CDR2 YYREEE (reference sequence). Trimming stripped 1 base from V and 3 bases from J, with 17 bases between. This CDR3 region has 17 residues. The CDR3 nucleotides read TGTGCCAGCAGCTTGAGGATCAGGACCTTAAACTACAATGAGCAGTTCTTC. Amino acids: CASSLRIRTLNYNEQFF. Looking up the rest from reference TRBV5-4 and TRBJ2-1 gives the full variable domain: ETGVTQSPTHLIKTRGQQVTLRCSSQSGHNTVSWYQQALGQGPQFIFQYYREEENGRGNFPPRFSGLQFPNYSSELNVNALELDDSALYLCASSLRIRTLNYNEQFFGPGTRLTVL.

This clonotype has only a few counts. The V call is TRBV20-1, the J call TRBJ1-2, with a tentative D call TRBD1 (6 bases). The CDR3 totals 13 residues. The V and J ends lost 4 bases and 1 base respectively, with 10 bases between them. Germline V gene lookup returns CDR1 DFQATT and CDR2 SNEGSKA (reference sequence). The CDR3 sequence: CSAKPGVNYGYTF. The DNA of the CDR3 is TGCAGTGCTAAGCCAGGGGTTAACTATGGCTACACCTTC.